Listed here are 10 T cell receptor beta chains from one sample, sequenced in a study of blood T cell repertoires in COVID-19. Produced via immunoSEQ multiplex PCR; TCRdb's table is partial and in-frame only. This table holds about 150,000 clones, about 73% found once. Sequenced input: peripheral blood. The receptors originated from a man older than 75 with acute or convalescent COVID-19.

The rearrangement joins TRBV11-3 to TRBJ2-2, with D tentatively TRBD2 (6 bases). The CDR3 spans 17 residues. Trimming took 4 bases from V and 2 from J, leaving 17 bases between them. CDR1 is SGHNT, CDR2 YENEEA, per germline. CDR3 in DNA: TGTGCCAGCAGCTCCCCCTGGGCGGGAATTAACACCGGGGAGCTGTTTTTT. Amino acid sequence: CASSSPWAGINTGELFF.

The chain combines TRBV28 with TRBJ2-5; D uncertain. In germline, CDR1 is MDHEN, CDR2 SYDVKM. The CDR3 sequence is 11 residues long. Trimming took off 4 bases at V and 7 bases at J, with 7 bases between the two ends. The CDR3 protein is CASSSFRTQYF. CDR3 DNA sequence: TGTGCCAGCAGTTCTTTTAGGACCCAGTACTTC.

The chain uses TRBV18 and TRBJ1-3; D gene ambiguous. Germline V gene sequence: CDR1 KGHSH, CDR2 LQKENI. Deletions cut 2 bases from V and 0 bases from J, with 8 bases between. The CDR3 extends over 15 amino acids. The CDR3 coding sequence is TGTGCCAGCTCACCATTTTCCGTCTCTGGAAACACCATATATTTT. The encoded protein is CASSPFSVSGNTIYF.

The V call is TRBV18, the J call TRBJ1-5; a possible D gene is TRBD1 (6 bases). This CDR3 region has 15 residues. Germline V lookup: CDR1 KGHSH, CDR2 LQKENI. V was pared by 3 bases and J by 5 bases, with 14 bases between. The CDR3 bases are TGTGCCAGCTCACCCCAGGGGAGTCGAGATCAGCCCCAGCATTTT. Protein product: CASSPQGSRDQPQHF.

CDR3 protein: CASSKRQALQETQYF. The CDR3 DNA reads TGTGCCAGTAGTAAACGACAGGCACTCCAAGAGACCCAGTACTTC. The V call is TRBV19, the J call TRBJ2-5, with a tentative D call TRBD1 (6 bases). The CDR3 spans 15 residues. V lost 4 bases and J 1 base, leaving 13 bases between the germline ends. Germline V gives CDR1 LNHDA, CDR2 SQIVND (reference sequence).

The rearrangement joins TRBV18 to TRBJ2-1; D is unclear. In germline, CDR1 is KGHSH, CDR2 LQKENI. V was trimmed by 5 bases and J by 8 bases, leaving 16 bases between them. The CDR3 loop spans 14 amino acids. CDR3 nucleotides: TGTGCCAGCTCAAGAGAGGTAGTAGCCCATGAGCAGTTCTTC. This codes for CASSREVVAHEQFF.

This clone turned up a few times. This chain's CDR3 is CASSYNRGRDEQYV. CDR3 DNA sequence: TGTGCCAGCAGTTACAACAGGGGGAGAGACGAGCAGTACGTC. The chain joins TRBV6-2 or TRBV6-3 to TRBJ2-7, with 8 bases that match TRBD1. Germline CDR1 is MNHEY and CDR2 is SVGEGT. The length of the CDR3 is 14 residues. V shed 2 bases and J 5 bases; nucleotides not matched to a gene: 5.

This chain joins TRBV9 and TRBJ1-5; D is uncertain. CDR3 length: 13 amino acids. Germline V gives CDR1 SGDLS, CDR2 YYNGEE. V lost 2 bases, J lost 5 bases, and 8 bases lay in between. As DNA, the CDR3 is TGTGCCAGCAGCGTGGATCGGGATCAGCCCCAGCATTTT. As protein: CASSVDRDQPQHF.

This chain links TRBV2 with TRBJ2-3; D ambiguous. There are 13 residues in the CDR3. The germline V gene has CDR1 SNHLY and CDR2 FYNNEI. V lost 4 bases, J lost 1 base, and 6 bases lay in between. CDR3 region: CASSAQGTDTQYF. DNA for the CDR3: TGTGCCAGCAGTGCCCAGGGCACAGATACGCAGTATTTT.

Only a few counts were recorded for this clone. The gene calls are TRBV27 and TRBJ1-3; 9 bases are a match to TRBD1. The CDR3 loop spans 13 amino acids. CDR1 is MNHEY and CDR2 is SMNVEV in the germline V gene (reference sequence). With V trimmed by 4 bases and J by 7 bases, 2 bases remained unmatched. CDR3 sequence reads: CASSSTGGNTIYF. In DNA form, the CDR3 reads TGTGCCAGCAGTTCTACAGGGGGCAACACCATATATTTT.